Listed below are T cell receptor beta chains from one sample, sequenced in a study of OX40 agonist ivuxolimab in advanced cancers. Clones were read by immunoSEQ multiplex PCR, and TCRdb kept only the in-frame ones, dropping some. The sample consists of roughly 63,000 clones, about 89% of them appearing once. The sample was CD4+ or CD8+ T cells sorted from blood, taken in a trial of the OX40 agonist ivuxolimab. The source of these receptors is an adult with an advanced solid tumor such as melanoma, head and neck, liver or kidney cancer. The CDR3 runs from the conserved cysteine through the conserved F or W. D genes are given only for firm matches. A clone size is listed for some rows: how often the clone was seen (once, few, many), or a class if it is expanded.

J: TRBJ2-7
V: TRBV10-3
length: 12
size: once
D: NA
CDR3: CAIRASGGRQYF
DNA: TGTGCCATCAGGGCTTCTGGGGGCCGGCAGTACTTC

J: TRBJ1-6
V: TRBV4-2
length: 17
size: NA
D: TRBD1
CDR3: CASSWRGGQQYNSPLHF
DNA: TGTGCCAGCAGCTGGCGAGGGGGACAGCAATATAATTCACCCCTCCACTTT

J: TRBJ2-1
V: TRBV28
length: 11
size: NA
D: NA
CDR3: CASSSYNEQFF
DNA: TGTGCCAGCAGCTCCTACAATGAGCAGTTCTTC

J: TRBJ1-1
V: TRBV6-1
length: 14
size: NA
D: NA
CDR3: CASSESLGVPEAFF
DNA: TGTGCCAGCAGTGAATCCTTAGGGGTCCCTGAAGCTTTCTTT

J: TRBJ2-2
V: TRBV9
length: 15
size: NA
D: NA
CDR3: CASSVVGVGTGELFF
DNA: TGTGCCAGCAGCGTAGTAGGGGTGGGCACCGGGGAGCTGTTTTTT

J: TRBJ1-2
V: TRBV4-2
length: 17
size: once
D: NA
CDR3: CASSQNGLGGPPSSYTF
DNA: TGTGCCAGCAGCCAGAATGGGCTAGGGGGTCCCCCAAGCAGCTACACCTTC

J: TRBJ2-7
V: TRBV4-2
length: 15
size: NA
D: NA
CDR3: CASSPPERDLYEQYF
DNA: TGTGCCAGCAGCCCCCCGGAACGGGATCTATACGAGCAGTACTTC

J: TRBJ1-5
V: TRBV6-6
length: 15
size: NA
D: NA
CDR3: CASRKGGQPVSAQHF
DNA: TGTGCCAGCAGGAAGGGTGGACAGCCGGTGTCAGCCCAGCATTTT

J: TRBJ1-2
V: TRBV5-1
length: 14
size: NA
D: TRBD1
CDR3: CASGRQGTSEGYTF
DNA: TGCGCCAGCGGCCGACAGGGAACCTCCGAGGGCTACACCTTC

J: TRBJ2-1
V: TRBV5-1
length: 15
size: NA
D: TRBD2
CDR3: CASSSSGGTYNEQFF
DNA: TGCGCCAGCAGCTCTAGCGGGGGGACCTACAATGAGCAGTTCTTC

J: TRBJ2-7
V: TRBV5-1
length: 16
size: NA
D: TRBD1
CDR3: CASSLTPGTGVSEQYF
DNA: TGCGCCAGCAGCTTGACGCCCGGGACAGGGGTTTCCGAGCAGTACTTC

J: TRBJ1-2
V: TRBV27
length: 13
size: NA
D: TRBD1
CDR3: CASSFRGVGGYTF
DNA: TGTGCCAGCAGTTTCAGGGGGGTCGGTGGCTACACCTTC

J: TRBJ2-3
V: TRBV2
length: 15
size: NA
D: NA
CDR3: CASSDESFSTDTQYF
DNA: TGTGCCAGCAGTGATGAGAGTTTTAGCACAGATACGCAGTATTTT

J: TRBJ2-2
V: TRBV15
length: 15
size: once
D: NA
CDR3: CATSRVLAGTGELFF
DNA: TGTGCCACCAGCAGGGTGCTAGCCGGCACCGGGGAGCTGTTTTTT

J: TRBJ1-5
V: TRBV7-9
length: 14
size: NA
D: NA
CDR3: CASSLDLYNQPQHF
DNA: TGTGCCAGCAGCTTAGATCTGTACAATCAGCCCCAGCATTTT

J: TRBJ2-2
V: TRBV28
length: 14
size: NA
D: NA
CDR3: CASETTEGPGELFF
DNA: TGTGCCAGCGAGACAACAGAGGGACCCGGGGAGCTGTTTTTT

J: TRBJ1-5
V: TRBV4-2
length: 15
size: NA
D: NA
CDR3: CASSQDRESNQPQHF
DNA: TGTGCCAGCAGCCAAGACAGGGAGAGCAATCAGCCCCAGCATTTT

J: TRBJ2-1
V: TRBV28
length: 15
size: NA
D: TRBD2
CDR3: CASSLRTGGLEEQFF
DNA: TGTGCCAGCAGTTTGCGGACGGGAGGGTTAGAAGAGCAGTTCTTC

J: TRBJ1-3
V: TRBV4-2
length: 17
size: NA
D: NA
CDR3: CASSQEMVPDSGNTIYF
DNA: TGTGCCAGCAGCCAAGAAATGGTCCCGGATTCTGGAAACACCATATATTTT

J: TRBJ2-1
V: TRBV7-2
length: 14
size: NA
D: NA
CDR3: CASSLDGGLNEQFF
DNA: TGTGCCAGCAGCTTAGATGGGGGGCTCAATGAGCAGTTCTTC

J: TRBJ2-7
V: TRBV7-9
length: 14
size: NA
D: NA
CDR3: CASSFSLRGYEQYF
DNA: TGTGCCAGCAGCTTTAGTTTAAGGGGATACGAGCAGTACTTC

J: TRBJ2-7
V: TRBV28
length: 14
size: NA
D: NA
CDR3: CASTADSPPYEQYF
DNA: TGTGCCAGCACCGCGGACTCTCCTCCCTACGAGCAGTACTTC

J: TRBJ2-2
V: TRBV5-4
length: 16
size: NA
D: TRBD2
CDR3: CASSSKSGEASGELFF
DNA: TGTGCCAGCAGCTCTAAGAGCGGGGAGGCGTCCGGGGAGCTGTTTTTT

J: TRBJ1-1
V: TRBV6-1
length: 13
size: NA
D: NA
CDR3: CASSLDINTEAFF
DNA: TGTGCCAGCAGTTTAGACATCAACACTGAAGCTTTCTTT

J: TRBJ1-2
V: TRBV4-1
length: 18
size: NA
D: TRBD1
CDR3: CASSQDQDRARYNYGYTF
DNA: TGCGCCAGCAGCCAAGATCAGGACAGGGCGCGTTATAACTATGGCTACACCTTC

J: TRBJ2-7
V: TRBV18
length: 12
size: NA
D: NA
CDR3: CASSPDTYEQYF
DNA: TGTGCCAGCTCACCAGACACCTACGAGCAGTACTTC

J: TRBJ2-6
V: TRBV7-2
length: 15
size: NA
D: NA
CDR3: CASRKGGERGNVLTF
DNA: TGTGCCAGCAGGAAAGGGGGCGAGCGGGGGAACGTCCTGACTTTC

J: TRBJ2-2
V: TRBV23-1
length: 15
size: NA
D: NA
CDR3: CASSHHGMNTGELFF
DNA: TGCGCCAGCAGTCACCACGGAATGAACACCGGGGAGCTGTTTTTT

J: TRBJ2-5
V: TRBV15
length: 12
size: NA
D: NA
CDR3: CATSSGGETQYF
DNA: TGTGCCACCAGCAGCGGGGGAGAGACCCAGTACTTC

J: TRBJ2-7
V: TRBV10-3
length: 15
size: NA
D: NA
CDR3: CAISESGTSPLEQYF
DNA: TGTGCCATCAGTGAGTCTGGGACTTCCCCGCTCGAGCAGTACTTC

J: TRBJ2-7
V: TRBV28
length: 12
size: NA
D: NA
CDR3: CASRVGSYEQYF
DNA: TGTGCCAGCAGGGTGGGCTCCTACGAGCAGTACTTC

J: TRBJ2-7
V: TRBV10-1
length: 15
size: NA
D: TRBD2
CDR3: CACPARLAGDYEQYF
DNA: TGCGCCTGCCCCGCGAGACTAGCGGGAGATTACGAGCAGTACTTC

J: TRBJ1-1
V: TRBV6-1
length: 13
size: NA
D: TRBD1
CDR3: CASTYTGQDEAFF
DNA: TGTGCCAGCACCTACACCGGACAGGATGAAGCTTTCTTT

J: TRBJ2-1
V: TRBV6-1
length: 14
size: NA
D: TRBD1
CDR3: CASSEPGQPFGQFF
DNA: TGTGCCAGCAGTGAACCGGGACAGCCCTTCGGGCAGTTCTTC

J: TRBJ1-6
V: TRBV5-4
length: 13
size: NA
D: NA
CDR3: CATKQSPNSPLHF
DNA: TGTGCCACCAAGCAGAGCCCTAACTCACCCCTCCACTTT

J: TRBJ1-1
V: TRBV6-6
length: 12
size: once
D: NA
CDR3: CASSYGSTEAFF
DNA: TGTGCCAGCAGTTACGGGAGCACTGAAGCTTTCTTT

J: TRBJ1-5
V: TRBV6-5
length: 13
size: NA
D: NA
CDR3: CASSDRVSNTQHF
DNA: TGTGCCAGCAGTGATCGGGTTAGTAATACCCAGCATTTT

J: TRBJ1-2
V: TRBV9
length: 15
size: NA
D: TRBD1
CDR3: CASNSGTGGSHGYTF
DNA: TGTGCCAGCAACTCCGGGACAGGGGGGTCGCATGGCTACACCTTC

J: TRBJ2-7
V: TRBV18
length: 14
size: NA
D: NA
CDR3: CASSPSRSSYEQYF
DNA: TGTGCCAGCTCACCAAGCCGATCTTCCTACGAGCAGTACTTC

J: TRBJ2-5
V: TRBV9
length: 15
size: NA
D: TRBD2
CDR3: CASSPTGGRGETQYF
DNA: TGTGCCAGCAGCCCGACGGGAGGACGGGGAGAGACCCAGTACTTC

J: TRBJ2-2
V: TRBV5-1
length: 16
size: NA
D: TRBD1
CDR3: CASSRTGGAGTGELFF
DNA: TGCGCCAGCAGCCGGACAGGGGGCGCCGGCACCGGGGAGCTGTTTTTT

J: TRBJ1-5
V: TRBV6-6
length: 16
size: NA
D: NA
CDR3: CASSFRRAGSNQPQHF
DNA: TGTGCCAGCAGCTTTCGGAGGGCAGGTAGCAATCAGCCCCAGCATTTT

J: TRBJ2-7
V: TRBV10-3
length: 15
size: NA
D: NA
CDR3: CAISESMLGTHEQYF
DNA: TGTGCCATCAGTGAGTCTATGCTGGGGACCCACGAGCAGTACTTC

J: TRBJ1-5
V: TRBV6-1
length: 14
size: NA
D: NA
CDR3: CASSGGAWNQPQHF
DNA: TGTGCCAGCAGTGGGGGAGCTTGGAATCAGCCCCAGCATTTT

J: TRBJ1-1
V: TRBV5-1
length: 13
size: NA
D: NA
CDR3: CASSPEANIEAFF
DNA: TGCGCCAGCAGCCCGGAGGCAAACATCGAAGCTTTCTTT

J: TRBJ1-2
V: TRBV11-2
length: 15
size: NA
D: NA
CDR3: CASSFRSFSNYGYTF
DNA: TGTGCCAGCAGCTTCCGTAGTTTCTCTAACTATGGCTACACCTTC

J: TRBJ2-1
V: TRBV19
length: 13
size: NA
D: NA
CDR3: CASQGVWYNEQFF
DNA: TGTGCCAGTCAGGGAGTGTGGTACAATGAGCAGTTCTTC

J: TRBJ1-5
V: TRBV18
length: 14
size: NA
D: NA
CDR3: CASSPPGDQQPQHF
DNA: TGTGCCAGCTCACCTCCAGGGGATCAACAGCCCCAGCATTTT

J: TRBJ1-3
V: TRBV5-1
length: 12
size: NA
D: NA
CDR3: CASRGSGNTIYF
DNA: TGCGCCAGCAGGGGGTCAGGAAACACCATATATTTT

J: TRBJ1-4
V: TRBV7-2
length: 17
size: NA
D: TRBD1
CDR3: CASSLGTGGAGWEKLFF
DNA: TGTGCCAGCAGCTTAGGGACAGGGGGGGCTGGATGGGAAAAACTGTTTTTT